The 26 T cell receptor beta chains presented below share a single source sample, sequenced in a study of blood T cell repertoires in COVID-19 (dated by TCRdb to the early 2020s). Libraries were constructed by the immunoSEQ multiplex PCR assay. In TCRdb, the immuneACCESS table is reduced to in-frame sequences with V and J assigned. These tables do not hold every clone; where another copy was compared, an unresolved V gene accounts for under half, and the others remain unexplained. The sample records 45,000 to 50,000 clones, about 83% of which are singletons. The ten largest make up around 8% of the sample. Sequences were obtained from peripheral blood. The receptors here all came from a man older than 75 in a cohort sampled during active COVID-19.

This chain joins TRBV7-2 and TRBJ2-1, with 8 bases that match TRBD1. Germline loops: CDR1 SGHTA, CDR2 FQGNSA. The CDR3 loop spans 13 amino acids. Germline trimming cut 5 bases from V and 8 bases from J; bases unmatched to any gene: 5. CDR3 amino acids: CASSQDRVHEQFF. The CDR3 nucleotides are TGTGCCAGCAGCCAGGACAGGGTCCATGAGCAGTTCTTC.

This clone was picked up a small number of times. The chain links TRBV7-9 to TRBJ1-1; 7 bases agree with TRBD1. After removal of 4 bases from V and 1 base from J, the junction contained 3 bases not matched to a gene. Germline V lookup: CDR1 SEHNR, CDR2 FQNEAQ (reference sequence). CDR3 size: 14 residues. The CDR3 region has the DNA TGTGCCAGCAGCTCAGGGGGAGGGAACACTGAAGCTTTCTTT. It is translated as CASSSGGGNTEAFF.

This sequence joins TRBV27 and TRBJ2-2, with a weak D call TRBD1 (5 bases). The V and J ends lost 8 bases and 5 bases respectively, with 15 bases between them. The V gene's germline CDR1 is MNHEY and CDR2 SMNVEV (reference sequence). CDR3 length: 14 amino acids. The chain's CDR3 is CASSDSTPTGELFF. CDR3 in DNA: TGTGCCAGCTCTGACAGTACCCCAACCGGGGAGCTGTTTTTT.

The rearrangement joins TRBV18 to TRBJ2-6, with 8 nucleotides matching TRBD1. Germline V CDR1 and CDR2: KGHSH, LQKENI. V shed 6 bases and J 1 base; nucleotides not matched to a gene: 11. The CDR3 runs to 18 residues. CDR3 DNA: TGTGCCAGCTCTCCCTGGGGGACAGGAGAATCTGGGGCCAACGTCCTGACTTTC. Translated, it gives CASSPWGTGESGANVLTF.

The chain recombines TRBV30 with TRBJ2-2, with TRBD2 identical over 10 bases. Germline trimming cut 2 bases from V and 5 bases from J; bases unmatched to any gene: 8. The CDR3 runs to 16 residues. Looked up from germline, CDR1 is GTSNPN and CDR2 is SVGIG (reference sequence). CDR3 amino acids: CAWSPPSGGATGELFF. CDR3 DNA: TGTGCCTGGAGTCCCCCCAGCGGGGGGGCAACCGGGGAGCTGTTTTTT. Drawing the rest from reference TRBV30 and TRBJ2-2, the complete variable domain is SQTIHQWPATLVQPVGSPLSLECTVEGTSNPNLYWYRQAAGRGLQLLFYSVGIGQISSEVPQNLSASRPQDRQFILSSKKLLLSDSGFYLCAWSPPSGGATGELFFGEGSRLTVL.

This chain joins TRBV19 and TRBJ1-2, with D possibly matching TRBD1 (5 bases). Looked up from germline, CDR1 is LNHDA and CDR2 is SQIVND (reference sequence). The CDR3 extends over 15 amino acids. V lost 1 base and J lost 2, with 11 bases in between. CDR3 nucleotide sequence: TGTGCCAGTAGTATAGGGGGCAGGGAAAACTATGGCTACACCTTC. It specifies CASSIGGRENYGYTF. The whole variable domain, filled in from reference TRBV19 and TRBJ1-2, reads DGGITQSPKYLFRKEGQNVTLSCEQNLNHDAMYWYRQDPGQGLRLIYYSQIVNDFQKGDIAEGYSVSREKKESFPLTVTSAQKNPTAFYLCASSIGGRENYGYTFGSGTRLTVV.

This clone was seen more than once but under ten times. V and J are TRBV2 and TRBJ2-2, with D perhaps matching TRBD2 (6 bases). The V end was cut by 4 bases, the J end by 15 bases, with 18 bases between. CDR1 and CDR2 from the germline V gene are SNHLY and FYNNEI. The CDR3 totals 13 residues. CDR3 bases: TGTGCCAGCAGTGGGGCAGGTGCGGGATTGGTGTTTTTT. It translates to CASSGAGAGLVFF.

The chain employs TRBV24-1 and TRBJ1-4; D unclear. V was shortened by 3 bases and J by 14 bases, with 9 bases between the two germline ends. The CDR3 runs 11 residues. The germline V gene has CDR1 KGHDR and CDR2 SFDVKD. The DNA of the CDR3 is TGTGCCACCAGTGATAACTACCGTCTGTTTTTT. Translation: CATSDNYRLFF.

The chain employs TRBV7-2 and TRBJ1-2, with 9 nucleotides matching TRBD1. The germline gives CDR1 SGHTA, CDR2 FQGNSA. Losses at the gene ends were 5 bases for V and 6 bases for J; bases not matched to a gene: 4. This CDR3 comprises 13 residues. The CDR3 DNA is TGTGCCAGCAGCCAGAGGACAGGGGATGGCTACACCTTC. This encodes CASSQRTGDGYTF.

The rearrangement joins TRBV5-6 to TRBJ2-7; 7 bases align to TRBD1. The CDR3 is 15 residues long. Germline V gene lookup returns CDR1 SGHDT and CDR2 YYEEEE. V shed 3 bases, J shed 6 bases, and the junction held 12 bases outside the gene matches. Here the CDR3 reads CASSSYGQGELEQYF. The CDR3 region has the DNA TGTGCCAGCAGCTCGTACGGCCAGGGGGAACTCGAGCAGTACTTC.

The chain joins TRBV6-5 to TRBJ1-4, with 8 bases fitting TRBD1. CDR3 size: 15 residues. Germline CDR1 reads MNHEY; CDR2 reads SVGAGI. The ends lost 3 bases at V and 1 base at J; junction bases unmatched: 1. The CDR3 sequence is CASSYTGGTNEKLFF. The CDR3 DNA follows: TGTGCCAGCAGTTATACAGGGGGAACTAATGAAAAACTGTTTTTT.

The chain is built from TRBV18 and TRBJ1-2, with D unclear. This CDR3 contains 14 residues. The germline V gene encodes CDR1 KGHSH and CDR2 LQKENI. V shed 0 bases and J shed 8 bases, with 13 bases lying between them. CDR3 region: CASSPPVGDYGYTF. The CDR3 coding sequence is TGTGCCAGCTCACCACCCGTGGGAGATTACGGCTACACCTTC.

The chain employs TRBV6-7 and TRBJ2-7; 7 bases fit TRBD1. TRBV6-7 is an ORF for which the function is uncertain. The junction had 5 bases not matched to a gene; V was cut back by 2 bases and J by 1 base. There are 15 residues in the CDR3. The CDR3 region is CASSYRGTVSYEQYF. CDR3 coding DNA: TGTGCCAGCAGTTACAGAGGGACAGTTTCCTACGAGCAGTACTTC.

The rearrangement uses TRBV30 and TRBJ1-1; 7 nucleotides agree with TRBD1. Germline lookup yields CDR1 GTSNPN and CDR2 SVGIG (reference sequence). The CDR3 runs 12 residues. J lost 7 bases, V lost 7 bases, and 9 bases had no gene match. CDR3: CASRRGPDEAFF. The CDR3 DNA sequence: TGTGCCTCGAGGAGGGGGCCAGATGAAGCTTTCTTT.

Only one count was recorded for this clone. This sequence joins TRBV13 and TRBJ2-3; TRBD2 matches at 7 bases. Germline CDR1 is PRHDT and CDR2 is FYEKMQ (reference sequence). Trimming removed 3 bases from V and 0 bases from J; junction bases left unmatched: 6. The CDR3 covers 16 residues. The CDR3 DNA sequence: TGTGCCAGCAGCTTCGTTGCGGGGGAGAGCACAGATACGCAGTATTTT. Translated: CASSFVAGESTDTQYF.

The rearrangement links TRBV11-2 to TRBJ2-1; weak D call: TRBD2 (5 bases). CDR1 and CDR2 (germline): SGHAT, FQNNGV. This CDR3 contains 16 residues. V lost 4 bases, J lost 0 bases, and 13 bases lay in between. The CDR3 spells CASSSPSGVSYNEQFF. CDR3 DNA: TGTGCCAGCAGCTCCCCTTCCGGGGTCTCCTACAATGAGCAGTTCTTC. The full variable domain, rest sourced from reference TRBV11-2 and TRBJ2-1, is EAGVAQSPRYKIIEKRQSVAFWCNPISGHATLYWYQQILGQGPKLLIQFQNNGVVDDSQLPKDRFSAERLKGVDSTLKIQPAKLEDSAVYLCASSSPSGVSYNEQFFGPGTRLTVL.

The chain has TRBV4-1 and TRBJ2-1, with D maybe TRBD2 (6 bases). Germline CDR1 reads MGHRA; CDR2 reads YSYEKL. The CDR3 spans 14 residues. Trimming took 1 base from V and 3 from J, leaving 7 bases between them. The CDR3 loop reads CASSQAGVYNEQFF. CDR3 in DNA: TGCGCCAGCAGCCAAGCGGGGGTCTACAATGAGCAGTTCTTC.

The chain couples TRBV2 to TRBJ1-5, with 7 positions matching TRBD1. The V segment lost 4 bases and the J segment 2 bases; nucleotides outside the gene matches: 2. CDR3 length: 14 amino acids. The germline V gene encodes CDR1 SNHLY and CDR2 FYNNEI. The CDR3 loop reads CASSVGQGNQPQHF. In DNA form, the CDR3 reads TGTGCCAGCAGTGTAGGACAGGGCAATCAGCCCCAGCATTTT.

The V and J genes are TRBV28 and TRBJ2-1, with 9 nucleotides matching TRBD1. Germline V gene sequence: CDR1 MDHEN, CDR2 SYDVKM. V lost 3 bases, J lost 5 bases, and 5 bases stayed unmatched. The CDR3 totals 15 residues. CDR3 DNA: TGTGCCAGCAGTTTTCAGGGACAGGGTCACAATGAGCAGTTCTTC. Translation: CASSFQGQGHNEQFF.

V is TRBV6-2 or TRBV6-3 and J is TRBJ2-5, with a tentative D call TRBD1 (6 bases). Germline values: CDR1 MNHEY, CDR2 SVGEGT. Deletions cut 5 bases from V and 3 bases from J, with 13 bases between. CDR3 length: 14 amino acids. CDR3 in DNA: TGTGCCAGCAGTCCAAGGACAGATAAAGAGACCCAGTACTTC. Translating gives CASSPRTDKETQYF.

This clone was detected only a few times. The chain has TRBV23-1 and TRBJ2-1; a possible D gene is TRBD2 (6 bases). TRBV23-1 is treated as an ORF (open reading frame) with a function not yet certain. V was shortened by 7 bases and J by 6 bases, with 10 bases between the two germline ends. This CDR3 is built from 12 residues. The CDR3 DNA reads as TGCGCCAGCATCCAACTAGCCAATGAGCAGTTCTTC. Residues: CASIQLANEQFF.

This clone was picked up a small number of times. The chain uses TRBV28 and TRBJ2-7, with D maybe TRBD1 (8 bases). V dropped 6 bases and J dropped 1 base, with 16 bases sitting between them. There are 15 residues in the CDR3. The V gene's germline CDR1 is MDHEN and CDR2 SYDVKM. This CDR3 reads CASSHGGDRSYEQYF. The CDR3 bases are TGTGCCAGCAGCCATGGGGGGGACAGGTCCTACGAGCAGTACTTC.

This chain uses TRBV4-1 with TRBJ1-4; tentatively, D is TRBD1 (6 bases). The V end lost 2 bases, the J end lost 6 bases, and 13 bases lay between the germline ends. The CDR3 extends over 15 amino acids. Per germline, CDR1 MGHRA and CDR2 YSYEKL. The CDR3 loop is CASSQRAGTYEKLFF. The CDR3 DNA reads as TGCGCCAGCAGCCAAAGAGCCGGGACATATGAAAAACTGTTTTTT.

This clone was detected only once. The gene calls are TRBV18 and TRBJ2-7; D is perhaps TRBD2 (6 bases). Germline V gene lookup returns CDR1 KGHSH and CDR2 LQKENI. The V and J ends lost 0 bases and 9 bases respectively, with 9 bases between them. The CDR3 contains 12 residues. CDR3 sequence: CASSPPGGRQYF. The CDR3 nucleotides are TGTGCCAGCTCACCACCGGGAGGACGGCAGTACTTC.

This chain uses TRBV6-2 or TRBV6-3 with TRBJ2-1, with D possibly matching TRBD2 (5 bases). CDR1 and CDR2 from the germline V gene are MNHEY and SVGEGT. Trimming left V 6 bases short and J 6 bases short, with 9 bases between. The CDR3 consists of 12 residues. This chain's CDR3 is CASSQRVNEQFF. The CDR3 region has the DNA TGTGCCAGCAGCCAGAGGGTCAATGAGCAGTTCTTC.

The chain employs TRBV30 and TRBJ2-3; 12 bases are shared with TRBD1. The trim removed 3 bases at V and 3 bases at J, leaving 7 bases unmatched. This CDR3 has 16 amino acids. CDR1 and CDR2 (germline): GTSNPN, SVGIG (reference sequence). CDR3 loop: CAWRGDRGLGTDTQYF. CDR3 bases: TGTGCCTGGAGGGGGGACAGGGGGCTCGGGACAGATACGCAGTATTTT. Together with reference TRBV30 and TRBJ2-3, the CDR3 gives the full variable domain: SQTIHQWPATLVQPVGSPLSLECTVEGTSNPNLYWYRQAAGRGLQLLFYSVGIGQISSEVPQNLSASRPQDRQFILSSKKLLLSDSGFYLCAWRGDRGLGTDTQYFGPGTRLTVL.